This T cell receptor beta chain comes out of a study of cytomegalovirus exposure and HLA in healthy donors. Study overall: Caucasian-associated ancestry cluster membership applied to under 85% of nearly 400 genotyped donors.

From germline, CDR1 is LNHNV and CDR2 YYDKDF (reference sequence). The length of the CDR3 is 14 residues. Trimming took off 0 bases at V and 5 bases at J, with 10 bases between the two ends. The primer mix had 60 Vbeta and 13 Jbeta primers. Only in-frame clones appear in the TCRdb table, and some are missing; sequencing was by immunoSEQ multiplex PCR. Altogether tens of thousands of clones are present, 66% being singletons, with the ten largest covering around 19%. This clone was counted only a few times. Antigen specificity is unknown. Study-wide points: Cytomegalovirus association was listed for about 180 TCR beta chains. For TCR beta chains, V- and J-gene trimming was later linked to a missense DCLRE1C variant.

The chain has TRBV15 and TRBJ1-2, with D possibly TRBD1 on 6 matching bases. Sequencing was carried out using PBMCs. This receptor was identified in a man aged 50 or older in good health and CMV-seropositive. The CDR3, as DNA: TGTGCCACCAGCAGAGATTGGACAGCTTATGGCTACACCTTC. This encodes CATSRDWTAYGYTF.